The next 5 T cell receptor beta chains were all read from a single sample in a study of blood T cells in healthy people across ages. Primed by a sample-barcoded 5' primer and a J-beta primer mix, a second PCR proceeded for roughly 7 to 12 cycles. One entry per CDR3 protein results from TCRdb running MiXCR on the 5' RACE reads. The sample includes around 940,000 distinct CDR3 sequences, roughly 51% of them seen just once. Sequencing was carried out using blood. The receptors here all came from a woman aged 55-69 years in good health.

This chain uses TRBV15 with TRBJ2-1; the D is unclear. V was pared by 0 bases and J by 8 bases, with 8 bases between. CDR1 LNHNV and CDR2 YYDKDF come from the germline V gene (reference sequence). The length of the CDR3 is 13 residues. The CDR3 protein is CATSRDPAYEQFF. The CDR3 DNA reads TGTGCCACCAGCAGAGATCCTGCCTATGAGCAGTTCTTC. Drawing the rest from reference TRBV15 and TRBJ2-1, the complete variable domain is DAMVIQNPRYQVTQFGKPVTLSCSQTLNHNVMYWYQQKSSQAPKLLFHYYDKDFNNEADTPDNFQSRRPNTSFCFLDIRSPGLGDTAMYLCATSRDPAYEQFFGPGTRLTVL.

The chain carries TRBV6-2 or TRBV6-3 and TRBJ2-4, with D possibly being TRBD1 (6 bases). The end of the DNA fits TRBJ2-7 better, so the J call may be wrong. This CDR3 contains 18 residues. In germline, CDR1 is MNHEY, CDR2 SVGEGT. The CDR3: CASSYSVQGTRLDYEQYF. In DNA form, the CDR3 reads TGTGCCAGCAGTTACTCCGTACAGGGAACGAGGTTGGACTACGAGCAGTACTTC.

V is TRBV6-5 and J is TRBJ2-7, with D possibly being TRBD1 or TRBD2 (6 bases each). Per germline, CDR1 MNHEY and CDR2 SVGAGI. The CDR3 loop spans 13 amino acids. V dropped 5 bases and J dropped 5 bases, with 13 bases sitting between them. CDR3 region: CASSRGVGHEQYF. Here the CDR3 DNA reads TGTGCCAGCAGTAGGGGGGTGGGCCACGAGCAGTACTTC.

There are a few counts of this clonotype. This sequence joins TRBV27 and TRBJ2-3; D uncertain. There are 16 residues in the CDR3. Germline lookup yields CDR1 MNHEY and CDR2 SMNVEV (reference sequence). V was clipped by 4 bases and J by 0 bases, with 14 bases between them. Written as DNA, the CDR3 is TGTGCCAGCAGTTCCACGCCCCCCAGTAGCACAGATACGCAGTATTTT. It codes for CASSSTPPSSTDTQYF.

This clonotype was recorded once. This sequence joins TRBV18 and TRBJ2-5, with 7 positions matching TRBD2. Looked up from germline, CDR1 is KGHSH and CDR2 is LQKENI. The CDR3 has 15 residues. Losses at the gene ends were 3 bases for V and 2 bases for J; bases not matched to a gene: 6. The DNA of the CDR3 is TGTGCCAGCTCACCGCTAGCGGACCCTCAAGAGACCCAGTACTTC. Amino acids: CASSPLADPQETQYF. Using reference TRBV18 and TRBJ2-5 for the parts outside the CDR3, the full variable domain is NAGVMQNPRHLVRRRGQEARLRCSPMKGHSHVYWYRQLPEEGLKFMVYLQKENIIDESGMPKERFSAEFPKEGPSILRIQQVVRGDSAAYFCASSPLADPQETQYFGPGTRLLVL.